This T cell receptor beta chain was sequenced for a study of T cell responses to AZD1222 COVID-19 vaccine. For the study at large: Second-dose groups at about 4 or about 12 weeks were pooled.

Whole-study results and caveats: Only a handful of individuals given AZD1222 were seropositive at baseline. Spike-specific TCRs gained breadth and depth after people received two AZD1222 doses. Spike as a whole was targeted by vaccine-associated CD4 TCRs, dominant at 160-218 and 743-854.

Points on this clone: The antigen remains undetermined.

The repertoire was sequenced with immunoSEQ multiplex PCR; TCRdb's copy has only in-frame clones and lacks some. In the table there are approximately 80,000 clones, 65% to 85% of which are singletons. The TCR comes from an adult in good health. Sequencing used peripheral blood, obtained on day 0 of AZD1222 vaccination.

In DNA, the CDR3 is TGTGCCACCAGTGACCCGGGACAGGCGAACACCGGGGAGCTGTTTTTT. Its translation is CATSDPGQANTGELFF. The rearrangement uses TRBV24-1 and TRBJ2-2, with 8 bases matching TRBD1. CDR1 and CDR2 from the germline V gene are KGHDR and SFDVKD. V was pared by 4 bases and J by 0 bases, with 3 bases of the junction left unmatched. The CDR3 is 16 residues long.